This entry lists 32 T cell receptor beta chains sequenced from one sample in a study of T cell repertoires in aging, cancer and after chemotherapy. TCR beta rearrangements were amplified from peripheral blood genomic DNA. A mixed TRB-A/B primer pool amplified rearranged TRB by multiplex touch-down PCR. TCRdb used MiXCR to reprocess the multiplex PCR reads, holding one entry per CDR3 protein. This sample has about 2,500 distinct CDR3 sequences, with 30% to 35% found just once. Specimen: blood. The receptors come from a human donor with a solid tumor.

V is TRBV7-9 and J is TRBJ2-7; D might be TRBD1 (5 bases). This CDR3 has 14 residues. CDR1 SEHNR and CDR2 FQNEAQ come from the germline V gene (reference sequence). Between the trimmed V and J ends, which lost 3 bases and 1 base, there was a span of 10 bases. The CDR3 loop is CASSFTKGSYEQYF. The CDR3 bases are TGTGCCAGCAGCTTCACAAAGGGGTCCTACGAGCAGTACTTC. Complete variable domain (other parts from reference TRBV7-9 and TRBJ2-7): DTGVSQNPRHKITKRGQNVTFRCDPISEHNRLYWYRQTLGQGPEFLTYFQNEAQLEKSRLLSDRFSAERPKGSFSTLEIQRTEQGDSAMYLCASSFTKGSYEQYFGPGTRLTVT.

This clonotype was seen a handful of times. This sequence joins TRBV7-9 and TRBJ1-5, with 7 bases matching TRBD1. The CDR3 contains 15 residues. CDR1 SEHNR and CDR2 FQNEAQ come from the germline V gene (reference sequence). The V gene end was trimmed by 6 bases and the J gene end by 0 bases; junction bases not matched to a gene: 5. The CDR3 coding sequence is TGTGCCAGCAGTTCTGACAGGGCTAGCAATCAGCCCCAGCATTTT. Amino acid sequence: CASSSDRASNQPQHF.

The chain couples TRBV19 to TRBJ1-5; D is ambiguous. V was trimmed by 3 bases and J by 6 bases, leaving 27 bases between them. Germline V gives CDR1 LNHDA, CDR2 SQIVND (reference sequence). This CDR3 contains 19 residues. Written as DNA, the CDR3 is TGTGCCAGTAGTATTTATAGTGGTCTGGGGAGGCCCTATCGTCAGCCCCAGCATTTT. Amino acids: CASSIYSGLGRPYRQPQHF.

V and J are TRBV5-4 and TRBJ2-3; D is possibly TRBD1 (5 bases). Germline V gene sequence: CDR1 SGHNT, CDR2 YYREEE (reference sequence). The CDR3 covers 14 residues. V lost 0 bases to trimming and J lost 0 bases, with 5 bases between them. CDR3 protein: CASSLAGSTDTQYF. CDR3 nucleotides: TGTGCCAGCAGCTTGGCAGGGAGCACAGATACGCAGTATTTT.

This chain joins TRBV27 and TRBJ1-1; 11 positions match TRBD1. Trimming took 5 bases from V and 0 from J; bases not matched to a gene: 8. This CDR3 comprises 17 residues. In germline, CDR1 is MNHEY, CDR2 SMNVEV (reference sequence). The CDR3 nucleotides read TGTGCCAGCAGTCCGCGGGACAGGGGGACCATGAACACTGAAGCTTTCTTT. It encodes CASSPRDRGTMNTEAFF.

This clonotype counts as medium-sized. This CDR3 reads CSVRGTGLNEQFF. CDR3 sequence (DNA): TGCAGTGTCCGTGGGACAGGACTCAATGAGCAGTTCTTC. The chain employs TRBV29-1 and TRBJ2-1, with 8 bases fitting TRBD1. Per the germline V gene, CDR1 is SQVTM and CDR2 is ANQGSEA. The length of the CDR3 is 13 residues.

The rearrangement links TRBV19 to TRBJ2-7, with D possibly matching TRBD1 (6 bases). There are 15 residues in the CDR3. The ends were cut back, 2 bases at V and 2 bases at J, with 13 bases in the middle. CDR1 is LNHDA and CDR2 is SQIVND in the germline V gene (reference sequence). Here the CDR3 reads CASSISGQPAYEQYF. CDR3 nucleotides: TGTGCCAGTAGTATATCAGGACAGCCGGCCTACGAGCAGTACTTC.

This clonotype was observed a handful of times. The chain has TRBV5-6 and TRBJ1-2; D is uncertain. V was trimmed by 0 bases and J by 4 bases, leaving 10 bases between them. The germline V gene has CDR1 SGHDT and CDR2 YYEEEE. CDR3 length: 14 amino acids. CDR3 amino acids: CASSLGSGSYGYTF. The DNA of the CDR3 is TGTGCCAGCAGCTTGGGTTCGGGGTCCTATGGCTACACCTTC.

This clonotype has only a few counts. V and J are TRBV19 and TRBJ1-1; D unresolved. CDR1 LNHDA and CDR2 SQIVND come from the germline V gene (reference sequence). CDR3 length: 13 amino acids. Trimming cost V 3 bases and J 0 bases, with 5 bases left between them. DNA of the CDR3: TGTGCCAGTAGTATCGGGGTGAACACTGAAGCTTTCTTT. This encodes CASSIGVNTEAFF.

This clonotype showed up just once. The chain carries TRBV5-1 and TRBJ1-4; 9 nucleotides align to TRBD1. V shed 1 base, J shed 7 bases, and the junction held 5 bases outside the gene matches. The germline gives CDR1 SGHRS, CDR2 YFSETQ. This CDR3 region has 15 residues. The CDR3, as DNA: TGCGCCAGCAGCTTGTCAGGGACAGGGTCTGAAAAACTGTTTTTT. As protein: CASSLSGTGSEKLFF.

This rearrangement joins TRBV6-5 to TRBJ2-1, with 7 positions matching TRBD2. V lost 8 bases and J lost 1; bases outside the gene matches: 5. The CDR3 runs 14 residues. Germline CDR1 reads MNHEY; CDR2 reads SVGAGI. The CDR3 DNA follows: TGTGCCAGCTGCGCTAGCGGTTCCTACAATGAGCAGTTCTTC. It yields the protein CASCASGSYNEQFF.

To note about this clonotype: Given a much more abundant clone one base away, this may be a read error. V and J are TRBV29-1 and TRBJ1-2; possibly TRBD1 for D (5 bases). Germline V CDR1 and CDR2: SQVTM, ANQGSEA. The CDR3 length is 13 residues. V was pared by 3 bases and J by 4 bases, with 12 bases between. The CDR3 region is CSVDMGLGYGYTF. The CDR3 DNA sequence: TGCAGCGTTGATATGGGGCTCGGCTATGGCTACACCTTC.

This clonotype was seen a few times. The rearrangement uses TRBV12-3 or TRBV12-4 and TRBJ2-5; D unclear. V lost 7 bases to trimming and J lost 5 bases, with 17 bases between them. This CDR3 is built from 14 residues. The CDR3 DNA is TGTGCCAGCACGACGCCCGGTCTCCAGGAGACCCAGTACTTC. Its protein is CASTTPGLQETQYF.

Judged by abundance, this clonotype is medium-sized. The CDR3, as DNA: TGCAGTGCTAGAGTGGCTCCGGGACAGCAGAGCTCCTACGAGCAGTACTTC. This codes for CSARVAPGQQSSYEQYF. The chain is built from TRBV20-1 and TRBJ2-7; TRBD1 aligns across 7 bases. The junction had 12 bases not matched to a gene; V was cut back by 1 base and J by 0 bases. CDR3 length: 17 amino acids. The germline gives CDR1 DFQATT, CDR2 SNEGSKA (reference sequence).

In regard to this clonotype: Being one base from a much bigger clone, this may be a read error. The chain joins TRBV30 to TRBJ2-7, with D perhaps given as TRBD1 or TRBD2 (5 bases each). Between the trimmed V and J ends, which lost 5 bases and 5 bases, there was a span of 10 bases. Looked up from germline, CDR1 is GTSNPN and CDR2 is SVGIG (reference sequence). The CDR3 runs to 11 residues. As DNA, the CDR3 is TGTGCCTGGTCGAGGGGCCACGAGCAGTACTTC. Its translation is CAWSRGHEQYF.

By its share, this clonotype is medium-sized. The chain couples TRBV30 to TRBJ2-3, with TRBD2 matching over 8 bases. V was pared by 0 bases and J by 14 bases, with 7 bases of the junction left unmatched. The CDR3 covers 12 residues. The germline V gene encodes CDR1 GTSNPN and CDR2 SVGIG (reference sequence). CDR3 in DNA: TGTGCCTGGAGTGTACGGGGGGGAGGTGTGTATTTT. It yields the protein CAWSVRGGGVYF.

The rearrangement uses TRBV7-9 and TRBJ1-1; no clear D. Germline CDR1 and CDR2: SEHNR and FQNEAQ (reference sequence). Trimming cost V 5 bases and J 6 bases, with 10 bases left between them. This CDR3 spans 12 amino acids. CDR3 loop: CASSRIGPEAFF. The CDR3 DNA sequence: TGTGCCAGCAGCCGTATCGGCCCTGAAGCTTTCTTT. The full variable domain, in which reference TRBV7-9 and TRBJ1-1 provide the parts outside the CDR3, is DTGVSQNPRHKITKRGQNVTFRCDPISEHNRLYWYRQTLGQGPEFLTYFQNEAQLEKSRLLSDRFSAERPKGSFSTLEIQRTEQGDSAMYLCASSRIGPEAFFGQGTRLTVV.

The table lists this clonotype with a few counts. The rearrangement uses TRBV12-3 or TRBV12-4 and TRBJ1-1, with unresolved D. V was cut by 1 base and J by 5 bases, with 14 bases left in between. The CDR3 runs to 15 residues. The CDR3 coding sequence is TGTGCCAGCAGTTTAGAGGCCAATCTAGGTACTGAAGCTTTCTTT. Amino acids: CASSLEANLGTEAFF.

The rearrangement links TRBV5-4 to TRBJ2-2, with 10 bases aligning to TRBD1. V was pared by 4 bases and J by 5 bases, with 5 bases of the junction left unmatched. The length of the CDR3 is 15 residues. CDR1 is SGHNT and CDR2 is YYREEE in the germline V gene (reference sequence). The CDR3 spells CASSLRDRGTGELFF. The CDR3 bases are TGTGCCAGCAGCCTCCGGGACAGGGGAACCGGGGAGCTGTTTTTT. Filled out from reference TRBV5-4 and TRBJ2-2, the complete variable domain reads ETGVTQSPTHLIKTRGQQVTLRCSSQSGHNTVSWYQQALGQGPQFIFQYYREEENGRGNFPPRFSGLQFPNYSSELNVNALELDDSALYLCASSLRDRGTGELFFGEGSRLTVL.

By sample share, this clonotype is large (0.1 to 1%). The chain recombines TRBV29-1 with TRBJ2-6, with D possibly matching TRBD2 (6 bases). Trimming pared 0 bases from V and 0 bases from J, leaving 12 bases between. Germline V gene data show CDR1 as SQVTM and CDR2 as ANQGSEA. This CDR3 region has 17 residues. CDR3 sequence (DNA): TGCAGCGTTGAAGATCCGGGGGAAAGCTCTGGGGCCAACGTCCTGACTTTC. This codes for CSVEDPGESSGANVLTF.

DNA for the CDR3: TGTGCCAGCAGTGGCTCCTCAGGGTTAGCCTATGGCTACACCTTC. Translation gives CASSGSSGLAYGYTF. The chain links TRBV6-1 to TRBJ1-2, with D maybe TRBD1 (5 bases). Germline CDR1 and CDR2: MNHNS and SASEGT. The V gene lost 4 bases and the J gene lost 4 bases, with 16 bases spanning the gap. This CDR3 has 15 amino acids.

This chain uses TRBV5-1 with TRBJ1-4; D remains ambiguous. Between the trimmed V and J ends, which lost 4 bases and 0 bases, there was a span of 10 bases. Germline loops: CDR1 SGHRS, CDR2 YFSETQ. The CDR3 runs 15 residues. In DNA, the CDR3 is TGCGCCAGCAGCGTCAACAGTGCAACTAATGAAAAACTGTTTTTT. It encodes CASSVNSATNEKLFF.

The V and J genes are TRBV6-5 and TRBJ2-1; tentatively, D is TRBD1 (6 bases). The ends were cut back, 5 bases at V and 7 bases at J, with 12 bases in the middle. CDR1 is MNHEY and CDR2 is SVGAGI in the germline V gene. CDR3 size: 13 residues. This CDR3 reads CASSTHRENEQFF. The DNA of the CDR3 is TGTGCCAGCAGTACCCACAGGGAAAATGAGCAGTTCTTC.

On this clonotype itself: The junction differs from germline at one of its ends, possibly a read error. CDR3 DNA sequence: TGTGCCAGCAGCCTGCAGGGGGCTGGAGACACCATATATTTT. Translated, it gives CASSLQGAGDTIYF. V is TRBV7-2 and J is TRBJ1-3, with 8 bases identical to TRBD1. The CDR3 runs 14 residues. Germline loops: CDR1 SGHTA, CDR2 FQGNSA.

V usage is TRBV21-1 and J usage is TRBJ1-6. TRBV21-1 is a recognized pseudogene. The length of the CDR3 is 16 residues. The CDR3 region is CAAWAGQGSYNSPLHF. In DNA form, the CDR3 reads TGTGCCGCCTGGGCAGGTCAAGGTTCCTATAATTCACCCCTCCACTTT.

This clonotype was seen only a few times. The chain has TRBV6-1 and TRBJ1-4; D remains unclear. In germline, CDR1 is MNHNS, CDR2 SASEGT. The germline V and J ends were trimmed by 6 bases and 8 bases, with 7 bases remaining between them. The CDR3 runs 11 residues. DNA of the CDR3: TGTGCCAGCAGGACGAGCGAAAAACTGTTTTTT. Amino acid sequence: CASRTSEKLFF.

This clonotype has only a few counts. This rearrangement joins TRBV20-1 to TRBJ1-5; D is unclear. Trimming left V 3 bases short and J 1 base short, with 13 bases between. The germline V gene has CDR1 DFQATT and CDR2 SNEGSKA (reference sequence). The CDR3 has 15 residues. DNA for the CDR3: TGCAGTGCTAGTCCAACCCAGGACAGCAATCAGCCCCAGCATTTT. It is translated as CSASPTQDSNQPQHF.

The chain recombines TRBV6-5 with TRBJ2-3, with a possible D match to TRBD1 (6 bases). CDR1 MNHEY and CDR2 SVGAGI come from the germline V gene. The V and J ends lost 5 bases and 3 bases respectively, with 15 bases between them. The CDR3 contains 15 residues. Written as DNA, the CDR3 is TGTGCCAGCAGTCAGAGGAACAGGGCTACAGATACGCAGTATTTT. Translation: CASSQRNRATDTQYF.

The CDR3 DNA follows: TGTGCCAGCAGTACACAATGCTACGAGCAGTACTTC. Translation: CASSTQCYEQYF. The V and J genes are TRBV12-3 or TRBV12-4 and TRBJ2-7, with unresolved D. CDR3 length: 12 residues. Trimming shortened V by 5 bases and J by 3 bases, and 8 bases separated the two germline ends.

This clonotype was counted a few times. This chain uses TRBV7-2 with TRBJ2-1, with TRBD2 matching over 9 bases. Trimming took 3 bases from V and 9 from J; bases not matched to a gene: 18. CDR1 is SGHTA and CDR2 is FQGNSA in the germline V gene. The CDR3 spans 18 residues. CDR3 sequence (DNA): TGTGCCAGCAGCTTTTTTATAGGCGGGAGGGCCAGTCGGGGTGAGCAGTTCTTC. Translated: CASSFFIGGRASRGEQFF.

In this sample, this clonotype is large. The chain links TRBV6-5 to TRBJ1-2, with TRBD1 as a possible D gene (6 bases). Germline CDR1 and CDR2: MNHEY and SVGAGI. V shed 0 bases and J shed 4 bases, with 9 bases lying between them. The CDR3 totals 14 residues. CDR3 protein: CASSYSGHRYGYTF. Here the CDR3 DNA reads TGTGCCAGCAGTTACTCGGGACACCGCTATGGCTACACCTTC.

The chain links TRBV6-2 or TRBV6-3 to TRBJ1-6, with TRBD1 matching 9 bases. The CDR3 extends over 14 amino acids. With V trimmed by 6 bases and J by 11 bases, 8 bases remained unmatched. The germline CDR1 and CDR2 sequences are MNHEY and SVGEGT. For the CDR3, the DNA is TGTGCCAGCAGGGGGGACAGGGTGAATCCACCCCTCCACTTT. It codes for CASRGDRVNPPLHF.